This passage covers 26 T cell receptor beta chains from one sample sequenced in a study of CD8 T cells in Susac syndrome. With random hexamers, reverse transcription was performed on about 0.5 to 1 ug of RNA. MiXCR, applied by TCRdb to the immunoSEQ multiplex PCR reads, yields one record per CDR3 protein. The table shows 95,000 to 150,000 distinct CDR3 sequences, with roughly 94% occurring only once. The source material was CD8+ T cells from PBMCs. Receptors originate from a human donor with Susac syndrome.

The chain combines TRBV20-1 with TRBJ1-2, with D uncertain. V was shortened by 0 bases and J by 8 bases, with 10 bases between the two germline ends. The germline V gene encodes CDR1 DFQATT and CDR2 SNEGSKA (reference sequence). The CDR3 is 12 residues long. The CDR3 DNA follows: TGCAGTGCTAGAGATGAAGGGTCCGGCTACACCTTC. This sequence encodes CSARDEGSGYTF.

The chain couples TRBV20-1 to TRBJ1-1; the D gene is possibly TRBD1 (6 bases). This CDR3 region has 13 residues. The V gene lost 8 bases and the J gene lost 4 bases, with 17 bases spanning the gap. Germline loops: CDR1 DFQATT, CDR2 SNEGSKA (reference sequence). In DNA, the CDR3 is TGCAGTTCTCGGGGGGGCTTAAGCACTGAAGCTTTCTTT. Amino acids: CSSRGGLSTEAFF.

This clonotype was picked up one time. V usage is TRBV5-6 and J usage is TRBJ2-1, with TRBD2 as a possible D gene (6 bases). In germline, CDR1 is SGHDT, CDR2 YYEEEE. Trimming took 4 bases from V and 5 from J, leaving 13 bases between them. The CDR3 totals 14 residues. CDR3 DNA sequence: TGTGCCAGCAGCGGCCCGGGAGAAAACAATGAGCAGTTCTTC. Encoded protein: CASSGPGENNEQFF.

The chain employs TRBV12-3 or TRBV12-4 and TRBJ1-5; D unresolved. CDR3 length: 14 residues. Trimming removed 6 bases at V and 2 bases at J, with 11 bases between. In DNA, the CDR3 is TGTGCCAGCAGGGACTCCCTGGGCAATCAGCCCCAGCATTTT. Its protein product is CASRDSLGNQPQHF.

This clonotype occurred once. J is TRBJ2-3 and V is TRBV24-1; TRBD2 matches at 12 bases. V was pared by 2 bases and J by 5 bases, with 4 bases of the junction left unmatched. This CDR3 has 16 amino acids. Germline V CDR1 and CDR2: KGHDR, SFDVKD. The CDR3: CATSDSSGGAEDTQYF. CDR3 DNA: TGTGCCACCAGTGATTCTAGCGGGGGGGCGGAAGATACGCAGTATTTT.

The chain has TRBV20-1 and TRBJ1-1, with 7 bases fitting TRBD1. Germline CDR1 DFQATT, CDR2 SNEGSKA (reference sequence). Germline trimming cut 2 bases from V and 0 bases from J; bases unmatched to any gene: 3. The length of the CDR3 is 14 residues. CDR3 sequence reads: CSARKTGLNTEAFF. In DNA, the CDR3 is TGCAGTGCTAGAAAGACAGGGTTGAACACTGAAGCTTTCTTT.

V and J are TRBV7-9 and TRBJ1-5, with TRBD1 matching 8 bases. The germline V gene encodes CDR1 SEHNR and CDR2 FQNEAQ (reference sequence). V dropped 5 bases and J dropped 4; count of bases not matched to a gene: 1. The CDR3 extends over 13 amino acids. The CDR3 nucleotides are TGTGCCAGCAGCCGGGACAGGAATCAGCCCCAGCATTTT. Its translation: CASSRDRNQPQHF.

A single count supports this clonotype. The chain has TRBV19 and TRBJ1-5; D remains ambiguous. CDR3 size: 16 residues. V lost 7 bases and J lost 3, with 19 bases in between. From germline, CDR1 is LNHDA and CDR2 SQIVND (reference sequence). In DNA form, the CDR3 reads TGTGCCAGTACCCCTTCTGGAGGGTGGGCCAATCAGCCCCAGCATTTT. Amino acid sequence: CASTPSGGWANQPQHF.

This chain connects TRBV9 to TRBJ1-1, with D perhaps matching TRBD1 (5 bases). The germline V gene encodes CDR1 SGDLS and CDR2 YYNGEE. This CDR3 has 15 residues. The ends were cut back, 0 bases at V and 2 bases at J, with 11 bases in the middle. CDR3 sequence (DNA): TGTGCCAGCAGCGTAGGCCCCGGGACTAACACTGAAGCTTTCTTT. Translating it yields CASSVGPGTNTEAFF.

This chain connects TRBV29-1 to TRBJ1-2; 7 bases map to TRBD1. Germline V lookup: CDR1 SQVTM, CDR2 ANQGSEA. CDR3 size: 11 residues. Unmatched junction bases numbered 11, after V lost 6 bases and J lost 13 bases. CDR3 nucleotides: TGCAGCGTCACCGGGACAGTGGCCGTCACCTTC. Protein product: CSVTGTVAVTF.

Written as DNA, the CDR3 is TGTGCCAGCAGCACCCGAGGGGGCGGGGGGCGCACAGATACGCAGTATTTT. Amino acids: CASSTRGGGGRTDTQYF. V and J are TRBV7-2 and TRBJ2-3; possible D gene TRBD2, 8 bases. Trimming removed 5 bases from V and 1 base from J, with 19 bases in between. CDR1 and CDR2 (germline): SGHTA, FQGNSA. This CDR3 comprises 17 residues. The full variable domain, with the rest looked up from reference TRBV7-2 and TRBJ2-3, is GAGVSQSPSNKVTEKGKDVELRCDPISGHTALYWYRQSLGQGLEFLIYFQGNSAPDKSGLPSDRFSAERTGGSVSTLTIQRTQQEDSAVYLCASSTRGGGGRTDTQYFGPGTRLTVL.

This clonotype was observed a few times. The genes are TRBV4-1 and TRBJ1-2; D may be TRBD1 (5 bases). The length of the CDR3 is 14 residues. CDR1 is MGHRA and CDR2 is YSYEKL in the germline V gene. The ends were cut back, 10 bases at V and 4 bases at J, with 19 bases in the middle. The DNA of the CDR3 is TGCGCCACCAGGAGGGAAAGGGGCCTCTATGGCTACACCTTC. As protein: CATRRERGLYGYTF.

CDR3 DNA: TGTGCCAGCAGCCGGTACGGTGCTCAGCCCCAGCATTTT. Amino acid sequence: CASSRYGAQPQHF. The chain combines TRBV6-5 with TRBJ1-5; D is uncertain. Trimming left V 6 bases short and J 6 bases short, with 12 bases between. CDR3 length equals 13 residues. CDR1 and CDR2 from the germline V gene are MNHEY and SVGAGI.

J is TRBJ2-3 and V is TRBV3-1; D unresolved. V was trimmed by 0 bases and J by 4 bases, leaving 8 bases between them. The CDR3 contains 14 residues. Germline-derived CDR1 and CDR2 are LGHDT and YNNKEL (reference sequence). The DNA for the CDR3 is TGTGCCAGCAGCCAAGATCATTCAGCAGATACGCAGTATTTT. Encoded protein: CASSQDHSADTQYF.

The chain combines TRBV4-1 with TRBJ2-7; 10 nucleotides agree with TRBD1. After removal of 2 bases from V and 6 bases from J, the junction contained 7 bases not matched to a gene. Germline CDR1 MGHRA, CDR2 YSYEKL. This CDR3 comprises 15 residues. DNA of the CDR3: TGCGCCAGCAGCCAAATCTCCGGGACAGGGGTCGAGCAGTACTTC. It translates to CASSQISGTGVEQYF.

The V gene is TRBV9, the J gene TRBJ1-1, with TRBD1 matching 7 bases. This CDR3 is 15 amino acids long. Trimming at V came to 4 bases and at J to 7 bases, leaving 13 bases not matched to a gene. From germline, CDR1 is SGDLS and CDR2 YYNGEE. CDR3 sequence: CASSPAYRGSVEAFF. In DNA, the CDR3 is TGTGCCAGCAGCCCCGCATACAGGGGCTCCGTTGAAGCTTTCTTT.

The V and J genes are TRBV6-5 and TRBJ1-1, with a tentative D call TRBD1 (5 bases). The germline CDR1 and CDR2 sequences are MNHEY and SVGAGI. V dropped 6 bases and J dropped 6 bases, with 8 bases sitting between them. This CDR3 contains 11 residues. The CDR3 sequence: CASSQGAEAFF. The CDR3 DNA reads as TGTGCCAGCAGCCAAGGGGCTGAAGCTTTCTTT.

This clonotype was seen a single time. The chain links TRBV20-1 to TRBJ2-1; a weak D match, TRBD1 (5 bases). Trimming took off 0 bases at V and 3 bases at J, with 9 bases between the two ends. The CDR3 has 14 amino acids. Germline V gene lookup returns CDR1 DFQATT and CDR2 SNEGSKA (reference sequence). The CDR3 protein is CSARDRVHYNEQFF. The CDR3 nucleotides read TGCAGTGCTAGAGACAGGGTTCACTACAATGAGCAGTTCTTC.

This clonotype has only one observation. This chain connects TRBV15 to TRBJ1-6, with 8 bases matching TRBD1. The CDR3 has 18 amino acids. Per germline, CDR1 LNHNV and CDR2 YYDKDF (reference sequence). Trimming removed 3 bases from V and 9 bases from J; junction bases left unmatched: 16. The CDR3 region is CATSSPGTGVVGGSPLHF. The CDR3 DNA reads TGTGCCACCAGCAGCCCCGGGACAGGCGTTGTAGGAGGTTCACCCCTCCACTTT.

This CDR3 reads CSAPGGTEAFF. DNA for the CDR3: TGCAGTGCCCCAGGGGGTACTGAAGCTTTCTTT. The chain combines TRBV20-1 with TRBJ1-1, with TRBD1 matching over 7 bases. CDR1 is DFQATT and CDR2 is SNEGSKA in the germline V gene (reference sequence). Trimming took 6 bases from V and 5 from J; bases not matched to a gene: 3. The length of the CDR3 is 11 residues.

J is TRBJ2-7 and V is TRBV4-1, with D unclear. The CDR3 covers 15 residues. CDR1 and CDR2 from the germline V gene are MGHRA and YSYEKL. V was cut by 1 base and J by 2 bases, with 12 bases left in between. The CDR3 loop is CASSQVQDAAYEQYF. The CDR3 DNA reads as TGCGCCAGCAGCCAAGTCCAGGATGCGGCCTACGAGCAGTACTTC.

This clonotype has a single count. A read error may account for a junction end that differs from germline. The gene calls are TRBV27 and TRBJ2-2; 12 bases fit TRBD2. Germline loops: CDR1 MNHEY, CDR2 SMNVEV (reference sequence). The CDR3 spans 17 residues. The CDR3 is CATSPASGGAGTGELFF. The CDR3 DNA sequence: TGTGCCACCAGTCCGGCTAGCGGGGGGGCCGGGACCGGGGAGCTGTTTTTT.

This clonotype appeared a single time. J is TRBJ2-3 and V is TRBV15, with 7 bases fitting TRBD1. In germline, CDR1 is LNHNV, CDR2 YYDKDF (reference sequence). The length of the CDR3 is 16 residues. V lost 1 base to trimming and J lost 7 bases; unmatched junction nucleotides: 11. The CDR3 loop is CATSRGAQGTSNTQYF. CDR3 bases: TGTGCCACCAGCAGAGGCGCACAGGGGACGTCAAATACGCAGTATTTT.

J is TRBJ2-3 and V is TRBV6-4, with TRBD2 as a possible D gene (6 bases). This CDR3 is 14 amino acids long. V shed 0 bases and J shed 5 bases, with 9 bases lying between them. Germline CDR1 MRHNA, CDR2 SNTAGT. CDR3 sequence reads: CASSDSAGRDTQYF. CDR3 nucleotide sequence: TGTGCCAGCAGTGACTCGGCGGGGAGAGATACGCAGTATTTT.

The chain uses TRBV7-9 and TRBJ2-7; D is perhaps TRBD2 (6 bases). The CDR3 length is 13 residues. V gave up 3 bases and J gave up 4 bases, with 10 bases separating them. Germline values: CDR1 SEHNR, CDR2 FQNEAQ (reference sequence). The DNA of the CDR3 is TGTGCCAGCAGCTTCGGTGCGGGGTACGAGCAGTACTTC. As protein: CASSFGAGYEQYF. Full variable domain (missing parts from reference TRBV7-9 and TRBJ2-7): DTGVSQNPRHKITKRGQNVTFRCDPISEHNRLYWYRQTLGQGPEFLTYFQNEAQLEKSRLLSDRFSAERPKGSFSTLEIQRTEQGDSAMYLCASSFGAGYEQYFGPGTRLTVT.

CDR3 nucleotide sequence: TGTGCCAGCAGCTTGGGGGACCGACAGGGATACTATGGCTACACCTTC. Translation gives CASSLGDRQGYYGYTF. J is TRBJ1-2 and V is TRBV5-6; 7 bases agree with TRBD1. The V and J ends lost 0 bases and 3 bases, in that order; junction bases with no gene match: 8. The CDR3 has 16 amino acids. From germline, CDR1 is SGHDT and CDR2 YYEEEE.